This T cell receptor beta chain was profiled in a study of neurological immune-mediated disorders. Study-level findings and limits: Subjects shared no identical expanded-clone CDR3 amino acid sequences, suggesting private TCR-beta repertoires in all groups. Patients with HTLV-1-associated myelopathy had the highest level of TCR clonal expansion, whereas patients with multiple sclerosis had the lowest level, falling beneath the level found in healthy controls. With the multiple sclerosis repertoire cluster, neither clinical nor MRI features showed any association.

Unmatched junction bases numbered 8, after V lost 5 bases and J lost 5 bases. This CDR3 contains 14 residues. Germline CDR1 MNHEY, CDR2 SVGAGI. This clonotype has ten or more counts. Its antigen is still unknown. The cDNA was generated through 5'RACE incorporating 10-nucleotide random UMIs. From the 5' RACE reads, TCRdb called clonotypes with MiXCR, one entry per CDR3 protein. The sample contains 52,000 or so distinct CDR3 sequences, 4% of which appear only once. The genes are TRBV6-5 and TRBJ2-5, with 7 bases lining up with TRBD1. Sequenced sample: CD4+ T cells from blood. This TCR derives from a woman in her forties with multiple sclerosis. CDR3 DNA sequence: TGTGCCAGCAGTATCAGGGGGTTGGGGGAGACCCAGTACTTC. Translated: CASSIRGLGETQYF.